This TCR beta chain was captured by sequencing in a study of cytomegalovirus exposure and HLA in healthy donors. The study ran its PCR with 60 Vbeta and 13 Jbeta primers. Repertoires were generated with immunoSEQ multiplex PCR, while TCRdb's copy carries only in-frame clones and drops some. The table records about 190,000 clones, about 80% of them present only once. Study-wide results and limits: A previous analysis found most TCR beta V segments productive roughly 87% or roughly 30% of the time.

To note about this clone: Its specificity is not known.

Donors were ostensibly healthy at sampling, although undocumented immune exposures were probable. Germline assignment: CDR1 GTSNPN and CDR2 SVGIG (reference sequence). The CDR3 loop spans 14 amino acids. V was cut by 0 bases and J by 3 bases, with 10 bases left in between. Sequenced input: PBMCs. This clonotype originated in a young woman in good health and CMV-seropositive. The rearrangement links TRBV30 to TRBJ2-3, with a weak D call TRBD2 (5 bases). In nucleotides, the CDR3 is TGTGCCTGGAGTGTAGGCCGGGGAACAGATACGCAGTATTTT. Its translation: CAWSVGRGTDTQYF.